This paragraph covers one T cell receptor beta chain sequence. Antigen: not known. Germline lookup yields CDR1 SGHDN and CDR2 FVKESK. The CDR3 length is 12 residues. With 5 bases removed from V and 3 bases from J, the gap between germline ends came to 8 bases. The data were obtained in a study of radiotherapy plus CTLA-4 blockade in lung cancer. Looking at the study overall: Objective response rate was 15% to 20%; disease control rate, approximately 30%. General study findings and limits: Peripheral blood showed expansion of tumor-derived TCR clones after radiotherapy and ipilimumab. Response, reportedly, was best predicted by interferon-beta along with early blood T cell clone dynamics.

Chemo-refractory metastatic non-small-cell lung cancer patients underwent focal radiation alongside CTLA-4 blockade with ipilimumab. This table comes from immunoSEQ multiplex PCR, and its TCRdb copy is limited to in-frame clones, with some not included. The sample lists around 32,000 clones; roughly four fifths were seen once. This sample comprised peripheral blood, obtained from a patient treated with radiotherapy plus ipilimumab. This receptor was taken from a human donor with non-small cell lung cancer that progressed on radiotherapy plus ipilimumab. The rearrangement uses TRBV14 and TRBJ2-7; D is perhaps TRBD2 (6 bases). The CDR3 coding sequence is TGTGCCAGCAGCTCCGGGGGCTACGAGCAGTACTTC. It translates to CASSSGGYEQYF.